This TCR beta chain was captured by sequencing in a study of blood T cell repertoires in COVID-19. Method: immunoSEQ multiplex PCR; TCRdb's copy keeps in-frame clones and lacks some. The table lists approximately 500,000 clones, roughly 87% of them singletons. The length of the CDR3 is 13 residues. The germline V gene has CDR1 MNHEY and CDR2 SVGAGI. V was trimmed by 8 bases and J by 11 bases, leaving 18 bases between them. It was during active infection that Seattle patients were enrolled and then longitudinally followed. This TCR was sampled from a man younger than 30 with COVID-19, enrolled during active disease. The sequenced sample consisted of peripheral blood. V and J are TRBV6-5 and TRBJ1-4; D not certain. Here the CDR3 reads CASLQPSVDKLFF. CDR3 coding DNA: TGTGCCAGCCTACAGCCCTCAGTTGATAAACTGTTTTTT.